One sample yielded the 18 T cell receptor beta chains listed below, sequenced in a study of cytomegalovirus exposure and HLA in healthy donors. With 60 Vbeta and 13 Jbeta primers, the PCR was carried out. Profiling relied on immunoSEQ multiplex PCR, and the TCRdb table lists in-frame clones only, not all of them. Counted here are some 170,000 clones, 65% to 80% occurring once; the ten biggest clones make up 1.5% to 2%. The sequenced sample was PBMCs. The receptor source for this set is a woman aged 25 to 39 in good health and CMV-seronegative.

Written as DNA, the CDR3 is TGTGCCAGCAGTGAACCCGGGACACCGGGGAAGCAGTACTTC. It translates to CASSEPGTPGKQYF. This chain links TRBV6-1 with TRBJ2-5; tentative D call: TRBD1 (6 bases). CDR1 and CDR2 from the germline V gene are MNHNS and SASEGT. Trimming cost V 2 bases and J 11 bases, with 18 bases left between them. The CDR3 spans 14 residues.

J is TRBJ1-1 and V is TRBV6-1; 7 nucleotides agree with TRBD1. CDR1 MNHNS and CDR2 SASEGT come from the germline V gene. With V trimmed by 8 bases and J by 0 bases, 3 bases remained unmatched. This CDR3 region has 13 residues. The chain's CDR3 is CASGTELNTEAFF. In nucleotides, the CDR3 is TGTGCCAGCGGGACAGAACTGAACACTGAAGCTTTCTTT.

To note about this clone: At one boundary the junction diverges from the germline segment, which might be a read error. The rearrangement uses TRBV4-1 and TRBJ2-5, with 10 bases identical to TRBD2. Germline V gene data show CDR1 as MGHRA and CDR2 as YSYEKL. This CDR3 contains 18 residues. In DNA, the CDR3 is TGCGCCAGCAGCCAAGAGGCTAGCGGGAGATCCGTGTCCTACGAGCAGCACTTC. The encoded protein is CASSQEASGRSVSYEQHF.

The genes are TRBV4-1 and TRBJ2-3, with 10 positions matching TRBD2. Germline V gene sequence: CDR1 MGHRA, CDR2 YSYEKL. The CDR3 consists of 18 residues. V lost 1 base and J lost 0; bases outside the gene matches: 7. The CDR3 DNA is TGCGCCAGCAGCCAAGGGCTAGCGGGGGATTCTAGCACAGATACGCAGTATTTT. Residues: CASSQGLAGDSSTDTQYF.

The chain has TRBV19 and TRBJ1-5; D unclear. V lost 6 bases and J lost 0, with 12 bases in between. CDR1 and CDR2 from the germline V gene are LNHDA and SQIVND (reference sequence). The CDR3 sequence is 15 residues long. CDR3 in DNA: TGTGCCAGTAGAATCGGGGTATATAGCAATCAGCCCCAGCATTTT. This sequence encodes CASRIGVYSNQPQHF.

The chain carries TRBV7-8 and TRBJ2-1; a weak D match, TRBD2 (6 bases). V lost 3 bases and J lost 7, with 13 bases in between. This CDR3 spans 14 amino acids. Germline values: CDR1 SGHVS, CDR2 FQNEAQ. This chain's CDR3 is CASSLGGFVNEQFF. CDR3 DNA: TGTGCCAGCAGCTTGGGGGGTTTTGTGAATGAGCAGTTCTTC.

This clone was seen once. The chain employs TRBV6-6 and TRBJ2-3; D is possibly TRBD2 (6 bases). V was pared by 2 bases and J by 0 bases, with 9 bases between. The CDR3 length is 15 residues. Germline-derived CDR1 and CDR2 are MNHNY and SVGAGI (reference sequence). The CDR3 DNA sequence: TGTGCCAGCAGTTACAAGCGGGCTAGCACAGATACGCAGTATTTT. Translated: CASSYKRASTDTQYF.

The chain employs TRBV2 and TRBJ1-4; 7 nucleotides match TRBD1. The germline V gene encodes CDR1 SNHLY and CDR2 FYNNEI. V dropped 6 bases and J dropped 8; count of bases not matched to a gene: 9. CDR3 length: 14 residues. CDR3 sequence: CASRPGQPGEKLFF. The CDR3 coding sequence is TGTGCCAGCAGACCGGGACAGCCGGGGGAAAAACTGTTTTTT. The full variable domain, its missing parts supplied by reference TRBV2 and TRBJ1-4, is EPEVTQTPSHQVTQMGQEVILRCVPISNHLYFYWYRQILGQKVEFLVSFYNNEISEKSEIFDDQFSVERPDGSNFTLKIRSTKLEDSAMYFCASRPGQPGEKLFFGSGTQLSVL.

This clone occurred once. V and J are TRBV4-2 and TRBJ2-7; 11 bases are shared with TRBD2. V lost 1 base, J lost 0 bases, and 11 bases stayed unmatched. The CDR3 is made up of 19 amino acids. The germline gives CDR1 LGHNA, CDR2 YNFKEQ. The CDR3 DNA reads TGTGCCAGCAGCCAAGTAGGACTAGCGGGTAAGGTCTTCTCCTACGAGCAGTACTTC. It encodes CASSQVGLAGKVFSYEQYF.

The CDR3 protein is CASSREVGQGHGYTF. The CDR3 bases are TGTGCCAGCAGTAGAGAAGTAGGACAGGGCCATGGCTACACCTTC. V usage is TRBV2 and J usage is TRBJ1-2; 8 positions agree with TRBD1. Trimming at V came to 5 bases and at J to 6 bases, leaving 11 bases not matched to a gene. CDR3 size: 15 residues. The germline V gene has CDR1 SNHLY and CDR2 FYNNEI.

This clone was counted only a few times. The rearrangement uses TRBV6-1 and TRBJ2-1; D gene ambiguous. This CDR3 is built from 15 residues. Trimming stripped 7 bases from V and 0 bases from J, with 13 bases between. CDR1 is MNHNS and CDR2 is SASEGT in the germline V gene. The CDR3 DNA is TGTGCCAGCACCATCCCTAGAGGCTCCTACAATGAGCAGTTCTTC. Protein: CASTIPRGSYNEQFF.

The V and J genes are TRBV19 and TRBJ2-7; D may be TRBD1 (6 bases). There are 14 residues in the CDR3. The germline V gene has CDR1 LNHDA and CDR2 SQIVND (reference sequence). Trimming stripped 5 bases from V and 0 bases from J, with 11 bases between. CDR3 in amino acids: CASSPQGTSYEQYF. CDR3 coding DNA: TGTGCCAGTAGTCCACAGGGTACCTCCTACGAGCAGTACTTC.

With respect to this clone: Other DNA sequences in this sample translate to the same CDR3. The chain is built from TRBV7-2 and TRBJ2-3, with 7 bases lining up with TRBD2. With 0 bases clipped from V and 3 bases from J, the junction kept 0 bases outside the gene matches. This CDR3 spans 14 amino acids. Germline CDR1 is SGHTA and CDR2 is FQGNSA. The DNA for the CDR3 is TGTGCCAGCAGCTTAGCGGGGGGGACAGATACGCAGTATTTT. Encoded protein: CASSLAGGTDTQYF.

The V call is TRBV4-3, the J call TRBJ2-6, with 9 bases matching TRBD1. V lost 4 bases, J lost 0 bases, and 1 base stayed unmatched. Germline loops: CDR1 LGHNA, CDR2 YSLEER. The CDR3 is 16 residues long. The DNA of the CDR3 is TGCGCCAGCAGCCGGGACAGGGTCTCTGGGGCCAACGTCCTGACTTTC. It translates to CASSRDRVSGANVLTF.

There are a few counts of this clone. The V gene is TRBV7-9, the J gene TRBJ2-7; perhaps TRBD1 as D (6 bases). The CDR3 consists of 15 residues. V was clipped by 6 bases and J by 1 base, with 16 bases between them. CDR1 is SEHNR, CDR2 FQNEAQ, per germline (reference sequence). The CDR3: CASRSERTESYEQYF. CDR3 bases: TGTGCCAGCAGGAGTGAGAGGACAGAATCCTACGAGCAGTACTTC.

Details on this clone: The sample carries other DNA sequences with the same CDR3. The rearrangement uses TRBV29-1 and TRBJ1-1; TRBD1 agrees at 8 bases. The CDR3 contains 13 residues. Germline lookup yields CDR1 SQVTM and CDR2 ANQGSEA. J lost 5 bases, V lost 7 bases, and 9 bases had no gene match. CDR3 sequence reads: CSASSGTGTEAFF. In DNA, the CDR3 is TGCAGCGCCTCATCCGGGACAGGAACTGAAGCTTTCTTT.

The count of this clone is one. The genes are TRBV7-9 and TRBJ2-5, with TRBD2 identical over 8 bases. The length of the CDR3 is 18 residues. With 0 bases clipped from V and 0 bases from J, the junction kept 9 bases outside the gene matches. Germline V lookup: CDR1 SEHNR, CDR2 FQNEAQ (reference sequence). DNA for the CDR3: TGTGCCAGCAGCTTAGCCCCCCGACTAGCGCGGTACCAAGAGACCCAGTACTTC. This codes for CASSLAPRLARYQETQYF.

The chain uses TRBV7-8 and TRBJ2-2, with 14 bases fitting TRBD2. V was clipped by 5 bases and J by 3 bases; unmatched bases: 5. Germline CDR1 reads SGHVS; CDR2 reads FQNEAQ. The CDR3 consists of 17 residues. The CDR3 spells CASSPTSGGEYTGELFF. CDR3 nucleotides: TGTGCCAGCAGCCCGACTAGCGGGGGGGAGTACACCGGGGAGCTGTTTTTT.